This T cell receptor beta chain came from a study of T-cell memory formation after mild COVID-19. Study as a whole: Largely, TCR clusters stayed within a single donor.

This CDR3 spans 16 amino acids. The germline V gene encodes CDR1 DFQATT and CDR2 SNEGSKA (reference sequence). V was trimmed by 0 bases and J by 0 bases, leaving 11 bases between them. After 5'RACE with constant-segment primers, TCR alpha and TCR beta cDNA libraries carrying sample barcodes and UMIs were obtained. TCRdb used MiXCR to reprocess the 5' RACE reads, holding one entry per CDR3 protein. In the table there are roughly 310,000 distinct CDR3 sequences, about 16% of which are singletons. Study outcomes and limitations: In pre-infection memory, a portion of responding clones appeared, which suggested that cross-reactive memory joined.

Comments on this clonotype: What it binds is unknown.

This clonotype was obtained from a young man who had mild COVID-19 (a few samples of this study predate the infection). Cell type and time point are not known. The chain links TRBV20-1 to TRBJ2-2; D possibly matches TRBD1 or TRBD2 (5 bases each). Input material: PBMCs or a T cell subset sorted from them (not recorded which). CDR3 region: CSARDDEGTNTGELFF. The CDR3 bases are TGCAGTGCTAGAGATGACGAGGGGACGAACACCGGGGAGCTGTTTTTT.